The source of this T cell receptor beta chain is a study of shared T cell receptors in the human thymus. Germline lookup yields CDR1 SGHDN and CDR2 FVKESK. J was trimmed by 5 bases and V by 0 bases; bases with no gene match: 5. The CDR3 extends over 15 amino acids. Libraries were prepared by immunoSEQ multiplex PCR; TCRdb keeps only in-frame clonotypes and omits some of them. Found here are 700,000 to 750,000 clones, 80% to 90% of them singletons; the top ten hold roughly 0.01%. The data also belong to a second study, concerning human thymus T cells.

Specimen: thymocytes. This clonotype originated in a girl under three years old with a congenital heart defect. The chain carries TRBV14 and TRBJ2-7; 9 bases line up with TRBD1. The CDR3: CASSQDWTGVHEQYF. CDR3 DNA: TGTGCCAGCAGCCAAGATTGGACAGGGGTCCACGAGCAGTACTTC.